Included here is one TCR beta chain sequence, with context. As yet, its antigen is unknown. One end of the junction varies from germline; a read error may be responsible. Germline-derived CDR1 and CDR2 are KGHSH and LQKENI. CDR3 length equals 13 residues. The source of the sample is a study of blood T cells in healthy people across ages. About the research overall: About one barcoded beta molecule per two T cells was captured by template switching.

Study observations and caveats: A conclusive naive versus antigen-experienced comparison was prevented by the unsorted PBMCs. The study found more naive CD4+ cells and higher diversity in long-lived than aged donors.

With a J-beta primer mix and a sample-barcoded 5' primer, a second PCR ran roughly 7 to 11 cycles. Per sample, CDR3-containing paired-end reads numbered at least 2.5 million. In TCRdb, the 5' RACE reads were re-called with MiXCR into one record per CDR3 protein. Seen here are around 800,000 distinct CDR3 sequences, about 55% observed once, and the top ten hold 41%. The chain links TRBV18 to TRBJ1-2; unclear D gene. The sample was blood. The sequence came from a man of 80 years or more in good health. DNA for the CDR3: TGTGCCAGCTCACCAGGTCAGCTCTATAGCTACACCTTC. It encodes CASSPGQLYSYTF.